Presented here are 9 T cell receptor beta chains from one specimen sequenced in a study of CD8 T cells in Susac syndrome. RNA totalling roughly 0.45 to 1 ug underwent reverse transcription with random hexamers. TCRdb itself ran the immunoSEQ multiplex PCR reads through MiXCR, one entry per CDR3 protein. The sample has 150,000 to 250,000 distinct CDR3 sequences; more than 90% are singletons. Sequenced material: CD4+ T cells from PBMCs. The receptors were sampled from a human donor with multiple sclerosis.

The V gene is TRBV12-3 or TRBV12-4, the J gene TRBJ2-1; no firm D call. The CDR3 is 11 amino acids. The germline V and J ends were trimmed by 7 bases and 9 bases, with 10 bases remaining between them. CDR3 in amino acids: CASTPTAEQFF. The CDR3 DNA reads TGTGCCAGCACTCCAACGGCTGAGCAGTTCTTC.

The chain uses TRBV20-1 and TRBJ2-1, with D possibly matching TRBD1 (6 bases). Germline V CDR1 and CDR2: DFQATT, SNEGSKA (reference sequence). V lost 2 bases and J lost 9, with 11 bases in between. The CDR3 has 12 amino acids. The CDR3 loop reads CSARKDSREQFF. Written as DNA, the CDR3 is TGCAGTGCTAGAAAGGACAGCCGTGAGCAGTTCTTC.

This chain links TRBV5-1 with TRBJ2-3; no clear D. CDR1 is SGHRS, CDR2 YFSETQ, per germline. V dropped 5 bases and J dropped 4 bases, with 8 bases sitting between them. The length of the CDR3 is 12 residues. The CDR3 loop is CASSRIADTQYF. The CDR3, as DNA: TGCGCCAGCAGTCGGATTGCAGATACGCAGTATTTT.

Turning to this clonotype: A read error may produce the germline difference seen at one junction end. The genes are TRBV20-1 and TRBJ1-1, with 9 bases fitting TRBD1. This CDR3 is built from 10 residues. The V gene's germline CDR1 is DFQATT and CDR2 SNEGSKA (reference sequence). In DNA form, the CDR3 reads TGCAGTGCAACCGGACAGGGGACGATCTTT. Translated: CSATGQGTIF.

The CDR3 coding sequence is TGCAGTGCTAGAGATCACCAGGTCGACTATGGCTACACCTTC. It encodes CSARDHQVDYGYTF. J is TRBJ1-2 and V is TRBV20-1, with unresolved D. Trimming shortened V by 0 bases and J by 3 bases, and 11 bases separated the two germline ends. The CDR3 is made up of 14 amino acids. The germline CDR1 and CDR2 sequences are DFQATT and SNEGSKA (reference sequence).

V and J are TRBV7-3 and TRBJ2-5, with 9 nucleotides matching TRBD2. The V and J ends lost 5 bases and 9 bases, in that order; junction bases with no gene match: 7. Germline V lookup: CDR1 SGHTA, CDR2 FQGTGA. This CDR3 contains 13 residues. This chain's CDR3 is CASSPRGGEAQYF. The CDR3 nucleotides read TGTGCCAGCAGCCCTCGCGGGGGGGAGGCCCAGTACTTC.

The genes are TRBV2 and TRBJ2-7, with unresolved D. Germline CDR1 is SNHLY and CDR2 is FYNNEI. Trimming removed 4 bases from V and 4 bases from J, with 17 bases in between. The CDR3 is made up of 15 amino acids. In nucleotides, the CDR3 is TGTGCCAGCAGTGCGCGCCGAGTTGGCGGTTACGAGCAGTACTTC. Amino acids: CASSARRVGGYEQYF.

The chain employs TRBV12-3 or TRBV12-4 and TRBJ2-2; no clear D gene. This CDR3 spans 16 amino acids. Trimming removed 11 bases from V and 5 bases from J, with 24 bases in between. CDR3 protein: CASPGPLVSSTGELFF. The CDR3 DNA reads as TGTGCCTCCCCCGGGCCCCTAGTGTCATCGACCGGGGAGCTGTTTTTT.

The chain combines TRBV6-5 with TRBJ1-4; D is perhaps TRBD1 (6 bases). V lost 6 bases to trimming and J lost 8 bases, with 10 bases between them. The CDR3 runs 12 residues. In germline, CDR1 is MNHEY, CDR2 SVGAGI. The CDR3 is CASSRDREKLFF. DNA for the CDR3: TGTGCCAGCAGCCGAGACAGGGAAAAACTGTTTTTT.